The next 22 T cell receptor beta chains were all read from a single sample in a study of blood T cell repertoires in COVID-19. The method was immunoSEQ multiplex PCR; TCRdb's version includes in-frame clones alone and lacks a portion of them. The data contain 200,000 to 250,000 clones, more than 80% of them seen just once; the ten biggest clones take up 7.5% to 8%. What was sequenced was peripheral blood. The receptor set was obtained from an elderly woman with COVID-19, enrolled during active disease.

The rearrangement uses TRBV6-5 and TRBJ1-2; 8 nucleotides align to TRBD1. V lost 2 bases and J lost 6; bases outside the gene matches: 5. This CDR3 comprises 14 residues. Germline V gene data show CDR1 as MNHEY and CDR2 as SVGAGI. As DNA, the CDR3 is TGTGCCAGCAGTTACGGCAGGGGGCAGAATGGCTACACCTTC. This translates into CASSYGRGQNGYTF.

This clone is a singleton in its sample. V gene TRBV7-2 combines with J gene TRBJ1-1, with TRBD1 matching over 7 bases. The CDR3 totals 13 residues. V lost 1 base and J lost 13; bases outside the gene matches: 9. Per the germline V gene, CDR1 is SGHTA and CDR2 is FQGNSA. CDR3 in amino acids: CASSLGTGTDGFF. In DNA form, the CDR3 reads TGTGCCAGCAGCTTAGGAACCGGGACAGATGGTTTCTTT.

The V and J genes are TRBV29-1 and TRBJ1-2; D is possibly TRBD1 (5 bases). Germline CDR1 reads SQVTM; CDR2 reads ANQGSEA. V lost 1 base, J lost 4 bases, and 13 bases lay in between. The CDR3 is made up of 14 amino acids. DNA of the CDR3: TGCAGCGTTGAAGTGGGGGGACGGAGCTATGGCTACACCTTC. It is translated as CSVEVGGRSYGYTF.

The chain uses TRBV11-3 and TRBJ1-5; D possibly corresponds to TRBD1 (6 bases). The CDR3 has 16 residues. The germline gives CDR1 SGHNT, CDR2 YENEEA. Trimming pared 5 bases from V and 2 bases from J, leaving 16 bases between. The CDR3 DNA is TGTGCCAGCAGCGCCCTAAACAGGGCTGGCAATCAGCCCCAGCATTTT. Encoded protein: CASSALNRAGNQPQHF. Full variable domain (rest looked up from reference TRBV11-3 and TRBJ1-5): EAGVVQSPRYKIIEKKQPVAFWCNPISGHNTLYWYLQNLGQGPELLIRYENEEAVDDSQLPKDRFSAERLKGVDSTLKIQPAELGDSAVYLCASSALNRAGNQPQHFGDGTRLSIL.

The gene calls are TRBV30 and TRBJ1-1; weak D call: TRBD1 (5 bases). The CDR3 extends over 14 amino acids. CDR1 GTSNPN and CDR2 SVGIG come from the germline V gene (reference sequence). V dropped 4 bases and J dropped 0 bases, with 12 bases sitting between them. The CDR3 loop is CAWKAGLMNTEAFF. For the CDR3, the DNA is TGTGCCTGGAAGGCAGGGCTCATGAACACTGAAGCTTTCTTT.

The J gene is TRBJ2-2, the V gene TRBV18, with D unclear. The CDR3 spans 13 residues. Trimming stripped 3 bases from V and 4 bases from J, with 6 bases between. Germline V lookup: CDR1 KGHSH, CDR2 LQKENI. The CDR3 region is CASSPLLTGELFF. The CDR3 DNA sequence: TGTGCCAGCTCACCTCTTCTCACCGGGGAGCTGTTTTTT.

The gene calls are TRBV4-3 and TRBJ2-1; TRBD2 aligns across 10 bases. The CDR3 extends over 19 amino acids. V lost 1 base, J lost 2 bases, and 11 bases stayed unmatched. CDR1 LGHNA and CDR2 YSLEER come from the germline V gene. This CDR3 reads CASSQGTGVAGGAYNEQFF. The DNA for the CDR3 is TGCGCCAGCAGCCAAGGCACAGGAGTAGCGGGGGGAGCCTACAATGAGCAGTTCTTC.

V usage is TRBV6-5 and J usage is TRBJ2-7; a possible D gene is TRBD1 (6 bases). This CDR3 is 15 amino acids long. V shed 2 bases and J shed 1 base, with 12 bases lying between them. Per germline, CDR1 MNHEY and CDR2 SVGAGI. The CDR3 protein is CASSYRGSKSYEQYF. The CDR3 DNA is TGTGCCAGCAGTTACAGGGGGAGTAAATCCTACGAGCAGTACTTC.

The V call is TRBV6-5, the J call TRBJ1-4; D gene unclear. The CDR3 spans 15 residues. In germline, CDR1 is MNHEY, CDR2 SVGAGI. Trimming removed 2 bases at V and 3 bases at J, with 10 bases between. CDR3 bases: TGTGCCAGCAGTTACCTGTCAGGTCCTAATGAAAAACTGTTTTTT. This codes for CASSYLSGPNEKLFF.

The CDR3: CASSFYGTVSQPQHF. CDR3 coding DNA: TGTGCCAGCAGTTTCTACGGGACAGTCTCTCAGCCCCAGCATTTT. J is TRBJ1-5 and V is TRBV28; 7 positions match TRBD1. V was pared by 3 bases and J by 6 bases, with 8 bases of the junction left unmatched. This CDR3 has 15 amino acids. Germline CDR1 reads MDHEN; CDR2 reads SYDVKM. The complete variable domain, with remaining parts taken from reference TRBV28 and TRBJ1-5, reads DVKVTQSSRYLVKRTGEKVFLECVQDMDHENMFWYRQDPGLGLRLIYFSYDVKMKEKGDIPEGYSVSREKKERFSLILESASTNQTSMYLCASSFYGTVSQPQHFGDGTRLSIL.

The CDR3 DNA sequence: TGTGCCACCAGCAGAGAGGGGGGGACAGAGACCCAGTACTTC. This codes for CATSREGGTETQYF. This chain uses TRBV15 with TRBJ2-5; 7 bases map to TRBD2. The CDR3 runs to 14 residues. V was pared by 0 bases and J by 4 bases, with 2 bases of the junction left unmatched. Germline V CDR1 and CDR2: LNHNV, YYDKDF (reference sequence).

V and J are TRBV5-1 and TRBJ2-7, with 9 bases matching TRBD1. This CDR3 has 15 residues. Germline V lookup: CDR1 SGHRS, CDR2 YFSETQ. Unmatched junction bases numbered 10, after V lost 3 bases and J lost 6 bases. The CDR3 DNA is TGCGCCAGCAGCTGGGGACAGGGAGGACGGGGCGAGCAGTACTTC. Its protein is CASSWGQGGRGEQYF. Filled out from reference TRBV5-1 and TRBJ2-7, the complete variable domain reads KAGVTQTPRYLIKTRGQQVTLSCSPISGHRSVSWYQQTPGQGLQFLFEYFSETQRNKGNFPGRFSGRQFSNSRSEMNVSTLELGDSALYLCASSWGQGGRGEQYFGPGTRLTVT.

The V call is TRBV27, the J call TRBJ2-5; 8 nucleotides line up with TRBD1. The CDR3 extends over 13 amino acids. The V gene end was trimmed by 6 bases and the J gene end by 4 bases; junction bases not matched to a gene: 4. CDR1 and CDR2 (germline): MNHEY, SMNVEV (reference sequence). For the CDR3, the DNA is TGTGCCAGCAGCCGTGACAGGGGAGAGACCCAGTACTTC. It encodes CASSRDRGETQYF.

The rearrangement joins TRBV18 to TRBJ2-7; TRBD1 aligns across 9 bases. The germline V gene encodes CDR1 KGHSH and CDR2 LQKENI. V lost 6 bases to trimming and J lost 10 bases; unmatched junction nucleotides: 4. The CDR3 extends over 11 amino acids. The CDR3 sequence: CASSLDRGQYF. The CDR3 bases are TGTGCCAGCTCTCTGGACAGGGGCCAGTACTTC. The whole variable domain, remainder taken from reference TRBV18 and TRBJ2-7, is NAGVMQNPRHLVRRRGQEARLRCSPMKGHSHVYWYRQLPEEGLKFMVYLQKENIIDESGMPKERFSAEFPKEGPSILRIQQVVRGDSAAYFCASSLDRGQYFGPGTRLTVT.

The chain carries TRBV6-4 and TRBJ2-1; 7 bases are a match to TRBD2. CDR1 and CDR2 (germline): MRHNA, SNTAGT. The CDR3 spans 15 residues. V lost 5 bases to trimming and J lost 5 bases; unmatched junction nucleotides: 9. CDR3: CASSPHGGINNEQFF. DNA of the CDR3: TGTGCCAGCAGTCCCCACGGGGGGATCAACAATGAGCAGTTCTTC.

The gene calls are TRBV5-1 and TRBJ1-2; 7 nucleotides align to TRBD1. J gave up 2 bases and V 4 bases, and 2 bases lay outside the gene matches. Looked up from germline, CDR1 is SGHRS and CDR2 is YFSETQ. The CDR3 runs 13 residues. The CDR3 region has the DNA TGCGCCAGCAGCCAGACAGGGAACTATGGCTACACCTTC. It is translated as CASSQTGNYGYTF.

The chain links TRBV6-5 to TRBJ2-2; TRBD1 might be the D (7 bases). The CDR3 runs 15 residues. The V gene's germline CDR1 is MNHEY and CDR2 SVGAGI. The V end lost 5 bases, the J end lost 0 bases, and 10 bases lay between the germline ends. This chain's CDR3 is CASSQGGSNTGELFF. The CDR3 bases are TGTGCCAGCAGTCAGGGGGGTTCGAACACCGGGGAGCTGTTTTTT.

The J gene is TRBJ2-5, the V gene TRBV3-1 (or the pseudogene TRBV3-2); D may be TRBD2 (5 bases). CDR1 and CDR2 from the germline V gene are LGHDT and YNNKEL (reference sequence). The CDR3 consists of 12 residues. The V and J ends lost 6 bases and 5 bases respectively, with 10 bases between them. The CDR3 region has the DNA TGTGCCAGCAGGCAGCGGTTGGAGACCCAGTACTTC. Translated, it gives CASRQRLETQYF.

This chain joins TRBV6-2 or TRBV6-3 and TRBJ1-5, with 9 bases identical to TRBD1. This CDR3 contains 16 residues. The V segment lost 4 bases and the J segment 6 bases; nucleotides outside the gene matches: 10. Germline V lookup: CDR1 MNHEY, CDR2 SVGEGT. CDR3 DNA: TGTGCCAGCAGTTGGACGGGACAGGGAATCGGTCAGCCCCAGCATTTT. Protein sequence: CASSWTGQGIGQPQHF.

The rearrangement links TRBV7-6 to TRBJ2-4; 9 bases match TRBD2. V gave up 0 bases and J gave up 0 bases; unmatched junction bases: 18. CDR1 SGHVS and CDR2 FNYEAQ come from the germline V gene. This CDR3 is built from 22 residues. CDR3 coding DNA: TGTGCCAGCAGCTTAGCGCGGCAGTCTAGCGGGGTTCTAGACTTAGCCAAAAACATTCAGTACTTC. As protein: CASSLARQSSGVLDLAKNIQYF.

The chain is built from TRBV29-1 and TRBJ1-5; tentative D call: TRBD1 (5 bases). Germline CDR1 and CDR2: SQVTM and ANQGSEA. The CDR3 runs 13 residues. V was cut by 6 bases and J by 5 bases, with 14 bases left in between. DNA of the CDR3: TGCAGCGTGGGGGGGGGTCGCCATCAGCCCCAGCATTTT. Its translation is CSVGGGRHQPQHF.

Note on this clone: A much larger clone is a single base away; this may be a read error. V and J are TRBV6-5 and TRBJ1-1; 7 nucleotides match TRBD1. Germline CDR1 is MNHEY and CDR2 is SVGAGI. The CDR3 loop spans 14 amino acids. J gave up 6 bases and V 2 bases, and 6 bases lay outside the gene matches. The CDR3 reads CASSYIGQAAEAFF. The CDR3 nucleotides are TGTGCCAGCAGTTACATCGGACAGGCGGCTGAAGCTTTCTTT.